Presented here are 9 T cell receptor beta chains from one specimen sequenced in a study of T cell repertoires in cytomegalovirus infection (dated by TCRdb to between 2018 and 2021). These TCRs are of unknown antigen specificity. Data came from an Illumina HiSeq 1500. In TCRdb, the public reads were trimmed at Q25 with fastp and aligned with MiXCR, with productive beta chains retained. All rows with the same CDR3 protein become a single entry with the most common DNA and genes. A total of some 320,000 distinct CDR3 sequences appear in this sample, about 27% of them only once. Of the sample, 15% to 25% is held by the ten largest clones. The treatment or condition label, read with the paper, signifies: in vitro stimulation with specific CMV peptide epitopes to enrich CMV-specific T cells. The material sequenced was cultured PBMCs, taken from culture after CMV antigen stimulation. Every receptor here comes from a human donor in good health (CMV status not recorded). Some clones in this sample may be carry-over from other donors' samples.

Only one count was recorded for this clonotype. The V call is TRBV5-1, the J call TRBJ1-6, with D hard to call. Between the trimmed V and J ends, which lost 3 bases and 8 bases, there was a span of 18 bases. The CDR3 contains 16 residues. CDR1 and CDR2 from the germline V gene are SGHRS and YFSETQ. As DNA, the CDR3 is TGCGCCAGCAGCTCTCAGCTCGGGGATAGATATTCACCCCTCCACTTT. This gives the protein CASSSQLGDRYSPLHF.

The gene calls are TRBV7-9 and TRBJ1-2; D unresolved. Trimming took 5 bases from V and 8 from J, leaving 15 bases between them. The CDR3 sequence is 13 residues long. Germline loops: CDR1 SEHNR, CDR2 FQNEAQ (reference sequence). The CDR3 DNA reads TGTGCCAGCAGCCCGCCGGGCCTAGGGGGCTACACCTTC. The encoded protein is CASSPPGLGGYTF.

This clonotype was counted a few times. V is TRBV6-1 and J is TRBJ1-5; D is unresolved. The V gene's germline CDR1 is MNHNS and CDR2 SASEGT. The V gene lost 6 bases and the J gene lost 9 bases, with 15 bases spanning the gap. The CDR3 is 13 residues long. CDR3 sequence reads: CASSSQVARPQHF. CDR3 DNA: TGTGCCAGCAGCTCCCAGGTAGCTCGGCCCCAGCATTTT.

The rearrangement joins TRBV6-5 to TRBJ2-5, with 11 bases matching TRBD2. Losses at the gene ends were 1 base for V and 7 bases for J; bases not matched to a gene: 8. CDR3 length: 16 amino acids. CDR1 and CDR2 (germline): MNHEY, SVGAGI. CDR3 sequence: CASSYLLRLAGTTQYF. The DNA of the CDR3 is TGTGCCAGCAGTTACTTATTAAGACTAGCGGGGACGACCCAGTACTTC.

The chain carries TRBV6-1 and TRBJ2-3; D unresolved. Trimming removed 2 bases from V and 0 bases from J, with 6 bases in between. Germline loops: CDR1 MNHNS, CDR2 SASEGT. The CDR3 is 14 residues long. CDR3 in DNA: TGTGCCAGCAGTGAACTTCGGAGCACAGATACGCAGTATTTT. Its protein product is CASSELRSTDTQYF.

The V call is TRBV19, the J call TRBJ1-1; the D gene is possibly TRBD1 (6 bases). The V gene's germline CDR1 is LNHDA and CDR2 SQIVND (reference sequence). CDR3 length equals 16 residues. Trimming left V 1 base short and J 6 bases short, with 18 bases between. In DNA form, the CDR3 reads TGTGCCAGTAGTATAGCGACAGGTAAAGGCTTGGCTGAAGCTTTCTTT. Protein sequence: CASSIATGKGLAEAFF.

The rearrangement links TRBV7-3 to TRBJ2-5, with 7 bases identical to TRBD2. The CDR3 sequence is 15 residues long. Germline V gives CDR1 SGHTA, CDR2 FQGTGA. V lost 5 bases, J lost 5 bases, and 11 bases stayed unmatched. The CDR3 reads CASSPGLAARETQYF. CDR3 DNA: TGTGCCAGCAGCCCGGGGCTAGCGGCCCGGGAGACCCAGTACTTC.

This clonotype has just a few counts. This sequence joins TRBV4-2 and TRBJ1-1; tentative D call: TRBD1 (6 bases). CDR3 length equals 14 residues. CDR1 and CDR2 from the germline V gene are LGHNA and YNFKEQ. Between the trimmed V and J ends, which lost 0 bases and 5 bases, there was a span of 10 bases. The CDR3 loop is CASSQDFGQTEAFF. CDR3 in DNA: TGTGCCAGCAGCCAAGATTTCGGACAGACTGAAGCTTTCTTT.

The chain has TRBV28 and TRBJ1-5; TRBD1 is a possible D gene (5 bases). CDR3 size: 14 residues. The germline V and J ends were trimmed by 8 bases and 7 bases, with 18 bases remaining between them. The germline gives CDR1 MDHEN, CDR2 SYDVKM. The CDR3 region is CASSREGMGQPQHF. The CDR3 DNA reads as TGTGCCAGCTCACGGGAGGGGATGGGACAGCCCCAGCATTTT.